This TCR beta chain comes out of a study of T cells expressing NK-cell markers. Details on this clonotype: Its antigen is undetermined.

Germline CDR1 SGHVS, CDR2 FQNEAQ. CDR3 size: 15 residues. TCRdb reprocessed the 5' RACE reads, keeping one entry per CDR3 protein, no DNA. This sample's clone table lists 300,000 to 500,000 distinct CDR3 sequences. Study conclusions and caveats: In a few donors, these clonotypes also led the CD3+CD56-NKG2C+ fraction. Dominant NKG2C+ clonotypes accounted for about 1.0-8% of CD8+ T cells in more than 5 donors.

The chain links TRBV7-8 to TRBJ2-1; TCRdb names TRBD2, which stays unverified in the absence of DNA. The sequenced sample consisted of blood T cells: a sorted CD56 or NKG2C T cell subset, CD4+ or CD8+ T cells, or bulk PBMC T cells (not recorded which). This clonotype originated in a woman aged 45-65 years in good health. The CDR3 here is CASSSWGGSYNEQFF. The variable domain in full, completed from reference TRBV7-8 and TRBJ2-1, reads GAGVSQSPRYKVAKRGQDVALRCDPISGHVSLFWYQQALGQGPEFLTYFQNEAQLDKSGLPSDRFFAERPEGSVSTLKIQRTQQEDSAVYLCASSSWGGSYNEQFFGPGTRLTVL.